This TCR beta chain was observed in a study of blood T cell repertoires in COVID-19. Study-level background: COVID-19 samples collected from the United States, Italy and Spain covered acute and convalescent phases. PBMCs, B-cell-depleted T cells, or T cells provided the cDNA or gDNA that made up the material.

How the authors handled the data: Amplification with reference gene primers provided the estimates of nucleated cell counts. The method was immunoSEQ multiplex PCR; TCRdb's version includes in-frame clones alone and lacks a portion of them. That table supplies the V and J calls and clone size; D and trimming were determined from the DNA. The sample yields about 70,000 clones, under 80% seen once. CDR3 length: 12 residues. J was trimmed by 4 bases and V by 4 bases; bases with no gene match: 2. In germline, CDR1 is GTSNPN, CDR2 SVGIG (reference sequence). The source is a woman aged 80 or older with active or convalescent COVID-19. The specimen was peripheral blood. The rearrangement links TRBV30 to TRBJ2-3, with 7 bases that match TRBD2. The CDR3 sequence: CAWTRGADTQYF. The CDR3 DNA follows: TGTGCCTGGACACGGGGGGCAGATACGCAGTATTTT. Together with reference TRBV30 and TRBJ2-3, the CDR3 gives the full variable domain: SQTIHQWPATLVQPVGSPLSLECTVEGTSNPNLYWYRQAAGRGLQLLFYSVGIGQISSEVPQNLSASRPQDRQFILSSKKLLLSDSGFYLCAWTRGADTQYFGPGTRLTVL.